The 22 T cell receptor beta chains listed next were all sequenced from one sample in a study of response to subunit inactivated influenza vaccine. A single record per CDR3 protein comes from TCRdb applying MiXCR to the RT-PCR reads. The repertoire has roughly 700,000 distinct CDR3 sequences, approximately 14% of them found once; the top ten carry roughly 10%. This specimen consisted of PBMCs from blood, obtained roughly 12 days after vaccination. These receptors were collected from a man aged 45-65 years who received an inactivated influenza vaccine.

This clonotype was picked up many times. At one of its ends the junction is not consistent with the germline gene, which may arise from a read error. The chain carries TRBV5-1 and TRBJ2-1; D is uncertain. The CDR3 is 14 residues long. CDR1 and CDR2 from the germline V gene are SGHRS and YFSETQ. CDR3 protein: CASSLDGSYNEQFF. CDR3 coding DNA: TGTGCCAGCAGCTTAGATGGCAGTTACAATGAGCAGTTCTTC.

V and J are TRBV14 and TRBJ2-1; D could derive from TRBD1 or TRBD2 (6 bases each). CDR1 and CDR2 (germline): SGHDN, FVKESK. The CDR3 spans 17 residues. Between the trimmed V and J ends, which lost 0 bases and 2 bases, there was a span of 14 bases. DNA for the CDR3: TGTGCCAGCAGCCAAGAATCTTGGGGGGCCCCCTACAATGAGCAGTTCTTC. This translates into CASSQESWGAPYNEQFF.

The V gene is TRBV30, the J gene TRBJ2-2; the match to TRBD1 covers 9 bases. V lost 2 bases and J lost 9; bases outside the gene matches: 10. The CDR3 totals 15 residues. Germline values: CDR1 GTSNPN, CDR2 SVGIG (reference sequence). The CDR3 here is CAWSYGDREFRELFF. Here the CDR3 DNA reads TGTGCCTGGAGTTACGGGGACAGGGAATTTAGGGAGCTGTTTTTT. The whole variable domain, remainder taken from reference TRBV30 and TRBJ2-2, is SQTIHQWPATLVQPVGSPLSLECTVEGTSNPNLYWYRQAAGRGLQLLFYSVGIGQISSEVPQNLSASRPQDRQFILSSKKLLLSDSGFYLCAWSYGDREFRELFFGEGSRLTVL.

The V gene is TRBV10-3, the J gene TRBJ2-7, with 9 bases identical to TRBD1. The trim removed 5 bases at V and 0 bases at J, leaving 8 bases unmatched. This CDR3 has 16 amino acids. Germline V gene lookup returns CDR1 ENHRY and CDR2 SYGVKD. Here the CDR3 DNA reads TGTGCCATCAGTCCCGGGACAGGGTTGAGCTCCTACGAGCAGTACTTC. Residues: CAISPGTGLSSYEQYF.

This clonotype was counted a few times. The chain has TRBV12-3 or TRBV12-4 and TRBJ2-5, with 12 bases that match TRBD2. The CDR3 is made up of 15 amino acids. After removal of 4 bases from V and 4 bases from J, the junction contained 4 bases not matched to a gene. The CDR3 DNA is TGTGCCAGCAGTTCGGCTAGCGGGGGGGCAGAGACCCAGTACTTC. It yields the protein CASSSASGGAETQYF.

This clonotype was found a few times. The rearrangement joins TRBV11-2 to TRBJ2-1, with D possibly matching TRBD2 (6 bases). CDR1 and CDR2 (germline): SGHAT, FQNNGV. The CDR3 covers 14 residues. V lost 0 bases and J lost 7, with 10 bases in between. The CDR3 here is CASSLEVLANEQFF. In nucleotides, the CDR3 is TGTGCCAGCAGCTTAGAAGTACTAGCTAATGAGCAGTTCTTC.

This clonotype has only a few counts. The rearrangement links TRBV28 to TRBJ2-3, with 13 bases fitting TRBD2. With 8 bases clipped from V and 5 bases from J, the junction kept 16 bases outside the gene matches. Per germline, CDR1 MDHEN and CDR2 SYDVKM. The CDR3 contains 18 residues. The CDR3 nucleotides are TGTGCCAGCTTTTCGGACCCCGGGACTAGCGGGGAAGGAGATACGCAGTATTTT. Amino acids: CASFSDPGTSGEGDTQYF.

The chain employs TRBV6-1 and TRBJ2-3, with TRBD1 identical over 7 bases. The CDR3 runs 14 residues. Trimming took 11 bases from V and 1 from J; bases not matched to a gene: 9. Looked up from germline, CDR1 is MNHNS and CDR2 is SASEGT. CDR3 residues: CASKRGPGTDTQYF. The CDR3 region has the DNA TGTGCCTCAAAGAGGGGGCCTGGCACAGATACGCAGTATTTT.

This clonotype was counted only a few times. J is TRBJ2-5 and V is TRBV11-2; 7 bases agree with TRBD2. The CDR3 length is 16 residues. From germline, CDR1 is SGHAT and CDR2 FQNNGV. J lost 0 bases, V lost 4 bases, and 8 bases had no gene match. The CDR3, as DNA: TGTGCCAGCAGCTGGGGGTCTAGCGGATACCAAGAGACCCAGTACTTC. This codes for CASSWGSSGYQETQYF.

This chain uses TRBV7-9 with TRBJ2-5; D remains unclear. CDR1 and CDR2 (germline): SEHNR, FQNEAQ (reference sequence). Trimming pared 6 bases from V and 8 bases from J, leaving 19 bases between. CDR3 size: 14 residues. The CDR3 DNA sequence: TGTGCCAGCAGTCGAGAACAGTTAAGAGAAACCCAGTACTTC. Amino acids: CASSREQLRETQYF. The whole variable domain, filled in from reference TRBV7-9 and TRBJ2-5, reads DTGVSQNPRHKITKRGQNVTFRCDPISEHNRLYWYRQTLGQGPEFLTYFQNEAQLEKSRLLSDRFSAERPKGSFSTLEIQRTEQGDSAMYLCASSREQLRETQYFGPGTRLLVL.

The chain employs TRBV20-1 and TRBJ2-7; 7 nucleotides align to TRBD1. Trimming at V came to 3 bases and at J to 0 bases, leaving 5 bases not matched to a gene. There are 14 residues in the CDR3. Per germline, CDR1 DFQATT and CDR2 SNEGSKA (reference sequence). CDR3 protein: CSARRNRGSYEQYF. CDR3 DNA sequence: TGCAGTGCTAGGCGGAACAGGGGCTCCTACGAGCAGTACTTC.

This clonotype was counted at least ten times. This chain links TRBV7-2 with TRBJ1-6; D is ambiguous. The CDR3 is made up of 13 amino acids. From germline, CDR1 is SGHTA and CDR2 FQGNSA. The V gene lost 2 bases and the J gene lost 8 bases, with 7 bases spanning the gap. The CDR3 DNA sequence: TGTGCCAGCAGCTTATTTGCCGATTCACCCCTCCACTTT. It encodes CASSLFADSPLHF.

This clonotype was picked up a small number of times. As DNA, the CDR3 is TGCAGTGCTAGTAAGCGGGAGAACACCGGGGAGCTGTTTTTT. Its translation: CSASKRENTGELFF. The gene calls are TRBV20-1 and TRBJ2-2, with 7 bases lining up with TRBD2. The CDR3 runs 14 residues. V shed 3 bases, J shed 1 base, and the junction held 2 bases outside the gene matches. CDR1 DFQATT and CDR2 SNEGSKA come from the germline V gene (reference sequence).

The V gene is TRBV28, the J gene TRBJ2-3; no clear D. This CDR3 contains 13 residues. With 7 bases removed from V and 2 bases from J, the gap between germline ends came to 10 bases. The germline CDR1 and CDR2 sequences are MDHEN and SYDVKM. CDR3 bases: TGTGCCAGCATGACACGGTACACAGATACGCAGTATTTT. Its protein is CASMTRYTDTQYF.

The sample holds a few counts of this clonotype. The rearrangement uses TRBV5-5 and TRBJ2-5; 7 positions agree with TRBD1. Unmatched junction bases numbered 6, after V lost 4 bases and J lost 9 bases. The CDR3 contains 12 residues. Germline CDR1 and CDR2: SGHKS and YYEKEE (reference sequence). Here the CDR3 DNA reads TGTGCCAGCAGCGTACAGGGGACGGCCCAGTACTTC. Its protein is CASSVQGTAQYF.

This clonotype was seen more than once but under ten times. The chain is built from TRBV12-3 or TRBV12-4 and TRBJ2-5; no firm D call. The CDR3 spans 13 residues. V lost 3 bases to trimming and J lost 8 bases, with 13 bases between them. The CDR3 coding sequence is TGTGCCAGCAGTTTGGGAAGCAGTGGTACCCAGTACTTC. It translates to CASSLGSSGTQYF.

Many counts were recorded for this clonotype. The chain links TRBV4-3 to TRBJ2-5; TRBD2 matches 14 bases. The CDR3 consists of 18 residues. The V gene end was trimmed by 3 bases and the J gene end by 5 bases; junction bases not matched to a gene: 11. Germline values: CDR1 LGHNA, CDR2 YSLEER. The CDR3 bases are TGCGCCAGCAGCCAGGCTCTTGGGACTAGCGGGAGCTGGGAGACCCAGTACTTC. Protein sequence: CASSQALGTSGSWETQYF.

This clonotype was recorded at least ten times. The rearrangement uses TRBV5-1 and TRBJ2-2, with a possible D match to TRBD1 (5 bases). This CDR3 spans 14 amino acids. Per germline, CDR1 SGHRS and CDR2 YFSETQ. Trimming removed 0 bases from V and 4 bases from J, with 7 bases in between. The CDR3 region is CASSLADSTGELFF. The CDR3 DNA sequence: TGCGCCAGCAGCTTGGCCGACAGCACCGGGGAGCTGTTTTTT.

The CDR3 reads CAIRPATNQPQHF. The CDR3 DNA reads TGTGCCATCAGGCCGGCGACCAATCAGCCCCAGCATTTT. This chain links TRBV10-3 with TRBJ1-5; no clear D. This CDR3 comprises 13 residues. Germline lookup yields CDR1 ENHRY and CDR2 SYGVKD. Trimming stripped 6 bases from V and 3 bases from J, with 9 bases between.

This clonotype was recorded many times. CDR3 in amino acids: CASSDAGALGEQFF. As DNA, the CDR3 is TGTGCCAGCAGTGATGCAGGAGCCTTGGGTGAGCAGTTCTTC. The gene calls are TRBV2 and TRBJ2-1; D is undetermined. CDR1 is SNHLY, CDR2 FYNNEI, per germline. This CDR3 region has 14 residues. V lost 3 bases and J lost 9, with 15 bases in between.

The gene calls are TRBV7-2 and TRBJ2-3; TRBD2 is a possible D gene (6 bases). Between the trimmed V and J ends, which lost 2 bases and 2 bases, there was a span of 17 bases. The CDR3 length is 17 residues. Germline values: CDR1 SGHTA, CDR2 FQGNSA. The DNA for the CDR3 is TGTGCCAGCAGCTTACGCGGGATCCCTCGCTTCACAGATACGCAGTATTTT. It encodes CASSLRGIPRFTDTQYF.

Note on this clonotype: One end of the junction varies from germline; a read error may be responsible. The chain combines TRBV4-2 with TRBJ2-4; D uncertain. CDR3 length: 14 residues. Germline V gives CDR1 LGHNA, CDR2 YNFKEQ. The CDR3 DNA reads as TGTGCCACCAGCCAAGACCAGCTCAAAAACATTCAGTACTTC. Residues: CATSQDQLKNIQYF.